A selection of T cell receptor beta chains follows, all from one sample in a study of T-cell memory formation after mild COVID-19. Each CDR3 protein gets one entry after TCRdb re-called the 5' RACE reads with MiXCR. The profile shows around 370,000 distinct CDR3 sequences, approximately 21% of them singletons. Specimen: PBMCs or a T cell subset sorted from them (not recorded which). These receptors all stem from an adult woman who had mild COVID-19 (a few samples of this study predate the infection). Cell type and time point are not known. Both conserved end residues are part of each CDR3. The D gene is left open where the match is weak. Not every row has a clone size; where given, it reads once, few, many or a size class.

TRBD1	TRBV12-3/TRBV12-4	TRBJ2-7	-	TGTGCCAGCAGTTCAGACAGGGACCCCTACGAGCAGTACTTC	CASSSDRDPYEQYF
-	TRBV6-1	TRBJ1-1	-	TGTGCCAGCAGTGTCACCAGGGGAACTGAAGCTTTCTTT	CASSVTRGTEAFF
TRBD2	TRBV20-1	TRBJ2-1	many	TGCAGTGCTAGGACATCTAGCGGGAGGCGCAATGAGCAGTTCTTC	CSARTSSGRRNEQFF
-	TRBV7-9	TRBJ1-3	-	TGTGCCAGCAGCTTACCACCGGGACAATCAACTGGAAACACCATATATTTT	CASSLPPGQSTGNTIYF
-	TRBV4-1	TRBJ2-7	few	TGCGCCAGCAGCCAAGAGGGCCGCCTTTTCTACGAGCAGTACTTC	CASSQEGRLFYEQYF
-	TRBV5-1	TRBJ1-1	few	TGCGCCAGTTCTTTAGGGACGGTCGTCACTGAAGCTTTCTTT	CASSLGTVVTEAFF
TRBD1	TRBV24-1	TRBJ2-2	-	TGTGCCACCAGTGATTTGAGGGGGCACACCGGGGAGCTGTTTTTT	CATSDLRGHTGELFF
-	TRBV11-2	TRBJ2-7	-	TGTGCCAGCAGCTTAGCCGCCCCGAGCTCCTACGAGCAGTACTTC	CASSLAAPSSYEQYF
-	TRBV9	TRBJ2-3	few	TGTGCCAGCAGCGTTTACTCAGGGCCCACAGATACGCAGTATTTT	CASSVYSGPTDTQYF
TRBD2	TRBV28	TRBJ2-1	-	TGTGCCAGCAGTTCCCCCAATGCGGGAGACAATGAGCAGTTCTTC	CASSSPNAGDNEQFF
TRBD2	TRBV12-3/TRBV12-4	TRBJ2-1	few	TGTGCCAGCAGTCTTAGCCCCCTAGCGGGAGCCAGGGATGAGCAGTTCTTC	CASSLSPLAGARDEQFF
TRBD2	TRBV20-1	TRBJ2-1	-	TGCAGTGCTAGTTATAGCGGGAGGGTCTACAATGAGCAGTTCTTC	CSASYSGRVYNEQFF
-	TRBV25-1	TRBJ2-3	-	TGTGCCAGCATGAGTTGGGCAGGGGAAGCAGATACGCAGTATTTT	CASMSWAGEADTQYF
TRBD1	TRBV27	TRBJ1-6	few	TGTGCCAGCAGTTCGAGGGGGCTTTCACCCCTCCACTTT	CASSSRGLSPLHF
TRBD1	TRBV7-2	TRBJ1-1	-	TGTGCCAGCAGCTTAGCGAGGACAGGTGAAGCTTTCTTT	CASSLARTGEAFF
-	TRBV12-2	TRBJ1-3	-	TGTGCAAGTCGCTTTTGTCCCCCGGACAGGAACGTTGGAAACACCATATATTTT	CASRFCPPDRNVGNTIYF
-	TRBV13	TRBJ1-1	few	TGTGCCAGCAGCTTCCGCGGGAACATGAACACTGAAGCTTTCTTT	CASSFRGNMNTEAFF
TRBD1	TRBV7-3	TRBJ2-2	-	TGTGCCAGCAGCTTGGGGACAGGGGGATCCTCGGGCACCGGGGAGCTGTTTTTT	CASSLGTGGSSGTGELFF
-	TRBV9	TRBJ2-1	-	TGTGCCAGCAGCTCACCCGGGGGTAGCTCCTACAATGAGCAGTTCTTC	CASSSPGGSSYNEQFF
-	TRBV18	TRBJ1-4	-	TGTGCCAGCTCATCAACGAAAGACCGGACATTTTTCTCTTTCACAACTAATGAAAAACTGTTTTTT	CASSSTKDRTFFSFTTNEKLFF
-	TRBV12-3/TRBV12-4	TRBJ2-1	-	TGTGCCAGCAGTTTAAGGTCAAGCTTCGATGAGCAGTTCTTC	CASSLRSSFDEQFF
-	TRBV27	TRBJ1-2	-	TGTGCCAGCACCCCAGAGGGGGGTAGGGTTCGGTATGGCTACACCTTC	CASTPEGGRVRYGYTF
TRBD2	TRBV12-3/TRBV12-4	TRBJ2-1	few	TGTGCCAGCAGCATTAATTTAGCGGGGGGAGCTCGGGATGAGCAGTTCTTC	CASSINLAGGARDEQFF
-	TRBV5-5	TRBJ2-1	few	TGTGCCAGCAGCTCCGATCCGGGGAGGAATGAGCAGTTCTTC	CASSSDPGRNEQFF
-	TRBV4-1	TRBJ2-3	few	TGCGCCAGCAGCCCCGAAGGGGGTGGGCGGGGGCCTGAGACTAGCACAGATACGCAGTATTTT	CASSPEGGGRGPETSTDTQYF
TRBD1	TRBV2	TRBJ2-6	few	TGTGCCAGCTCCAGGGGGCCAGGGGCCAACGTCCTGACTTTC	CASSRGPGANVLTF
-	TRBV2	TRBJ2-3	once	TGTGCCAGCAGTGGTCCCGGACTGAGGGGGGCAGATACGCAGTATTTT	CASSGPGLRGADTQYF
-	TRBV5-1	TRBJ2-7	-	TGCGCCAGCAGCTCCTGGACAGTTGACGAGCAGTACTTC	CASSSWTVDEQYF
TRBD1	TRBV7-3	TRBJ2-1	few	TGTGCCAGCAGCTTCGACAGGGGGGCCACCTACAATGAGCAGTTCTTC	CASSFDRGATYNEQFF
TRBD2	TRBV20-1	TRBJ2-1	-	TGCAGTGCTCATTCGGGGCTAGCGGGTTTTGTCTCCTACAATGAGCAGTTCTTC	CSAHSGLAGFVSYNEQFF
-	TRBV7-6	TRBJ2-5	-	TGTGCCAGCAGCTCCTCTGGTAGGCCAGAGACCCAGTACTTC	CASSSSGRPETQYF
-	TRBV24-1	TRBJ2-1	-	TGTGCCACCAGTGACCAGGGACCGCTAAAGGTCAATGAGCAGTTCTTC	CATSDQGPLKVNEQFF
TRBD1	TRBV5-1	TRBJ2-2	-	TGCGCCAGCAGCGTGCCGGGACAGGGGGTCACCGGGGAGCTGTTTTTT	CASSVPGQGVTGELFF
-	TRBV19	TRBJ2-2	-	TGTGCCAGTAGTAGGCAGACGAACACCGGGGAGCTGTTTTTT	CASSRQTNTGELFF
-	TRBV12-3/TRBV12-4	TRBJ1-5	-	TGTGCCAGCAGTTTTGGCAGCCGGGGGGGTCAGCCCCAGCATTTT	CASSFGSRGGQPQHF
-	TRBV5-1	TRBJ1-2	-	TGCGCCAGCAGCCCTAATCATCCGGGACAAGAACGCTATGGCTACACCTTC	CASSPNHPGQERYGYTF
-	TRBV18	TRBJ2-3	-	TGTGCCAGCTCAACGTCGGCGGAACCAGATACGCAGTATTTT	CASSTSAEPDTQYF
TRBD2	TRBV5-1	TRBJ2-3	few	TGCGCCAGCAGCTTAACTAGCGGGACCCAGGATACGCAGTATTTT	CASSLTSGTQDTQYF
-	TRBV7-2	TRBJ1-5	few	TGTGCCAGCAGCTTAAGTGTGACGGGCAATCAGCCCCAGCATTTT	CASSLSVTGNQPQHF
TRBD2	TRBV6-5	TRBJ2-3	few	TGTGCCAGCAGTTACTCGGATAGCGGGGCAGATACGCAGTATTTT	CASSYSDSGADTQYF